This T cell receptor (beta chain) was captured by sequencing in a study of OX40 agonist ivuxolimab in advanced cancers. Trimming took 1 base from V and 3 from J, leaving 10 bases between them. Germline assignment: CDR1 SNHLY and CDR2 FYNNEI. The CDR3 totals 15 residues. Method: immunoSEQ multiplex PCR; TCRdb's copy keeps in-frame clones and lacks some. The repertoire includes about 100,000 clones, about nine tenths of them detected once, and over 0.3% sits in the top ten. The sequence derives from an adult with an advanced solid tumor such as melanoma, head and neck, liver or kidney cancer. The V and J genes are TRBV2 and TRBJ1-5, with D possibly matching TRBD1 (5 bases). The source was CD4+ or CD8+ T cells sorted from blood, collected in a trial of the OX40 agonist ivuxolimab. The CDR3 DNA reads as TGTGCCAGCAGTGAAGGGGGGGGAAACAATCAGCCCCAGCATTTT. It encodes CASSEGGGNNQPQHF.